The subject of this entry is one T cell receptor beta chain. Its specificity is unknown. Sequencing used immunoSEQ multiplex PCR; TCRdb keeps in-frame clones, though not all of them. Of tens of thousands of clones listed, approximately 80% are singletons. The data belong to a study of radiation and T cells in renal cell carcinoma. The overall study: Nephrectomy followed 15 Gy stereotactic body radiation by 4 weeks.

The length of the CDR3 is 13 residues. V lost 8 bases, J lost 2 bases, and 13 bases lay in between. CDR1 MNHNS and CDR2 SASEGT come from the germline V gene. Described time point: blood 2 weeks post-SBRT. Sample treatment: 15 Gy SBRT to primary tumor, nephrectomy 4 weeks later. Findings and limits, study-wide: In blood, top tumor clones expanded by 2 weeks, shrinking by 4.

The sample was blood, taken from a patient whose treatment included radiotherapy and nephrectomy. The V and J genes are TRBV6-1 and TRBJ2-7, with a weak D call TRBD1 (5 bases). This receptor was taken from a woman between 65 and 79 years old with renal cell carcinoma. The CDR3 is CASGPGQTYEQYF. DNA for the CDR3: TGTGCCAGCGGGCCAGGGCAGACCTACGAGCAGTACTTC.